The sequence of this T cell receptor (beta chain) was determined in a study of breast tumors, draining lymph nodes, adjacent tissues. Findings and limits, study-wide: Tumor repertoires ranked between lymph nodes and nontumor tissue in diversity, with V and J gene preferences. Findings are consistent with lymph node origin and intratumoral expansion of most tumor T cells.

Via MiXCR, TCRdb re-called the multiplex PCR reads, giving one row per CDR3 protein. Altogether approximately 11,000 distinct CDR3 sequences are present, less than 70% being singletons, with the ten largest covering roughly 36%. Germline CDR1 SGHDN, CDR2 FVKESK. J gave up 7 bases and V 4 bases, and 9 bases lay outside the gene matches. The CDR3 contains 15 residues. Many counts were recorded for this clonotype. As yet, its antigen is unknown. The sample consisted of breast tumor tissue. V usage is TRBV14 and J usage is TRBJ2-2; TRBD2 agrees at 7 bases. The sequence came from a female donor with breast cancer. Some clones in this sample may be carry-over from other donors' samples. CDR3 residues: CASSRREGRDGELFF. CDR3 nucleotides: TGTGCCAGCAGCCGAAGGGAGGGGCGCGACGGGGAGCTGTTTTTT.